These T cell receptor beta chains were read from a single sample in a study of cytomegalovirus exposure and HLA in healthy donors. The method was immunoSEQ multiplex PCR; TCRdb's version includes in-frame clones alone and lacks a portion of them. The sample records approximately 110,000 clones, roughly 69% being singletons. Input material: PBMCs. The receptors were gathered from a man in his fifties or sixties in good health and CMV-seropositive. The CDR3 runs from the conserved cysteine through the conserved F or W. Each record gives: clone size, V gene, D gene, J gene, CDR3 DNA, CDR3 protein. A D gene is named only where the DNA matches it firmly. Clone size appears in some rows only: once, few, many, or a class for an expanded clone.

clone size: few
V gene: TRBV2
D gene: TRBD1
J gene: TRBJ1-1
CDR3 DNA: TGTGCCAGCAGTGTTTTGACAGGGGACACTGAAGCTTTCTTT
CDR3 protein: CASSVLTGDTEAFF

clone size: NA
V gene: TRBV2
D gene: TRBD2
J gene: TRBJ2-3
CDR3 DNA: TGTGCCAGCAGTGAATCCCTGGCTAGCGGGGGGAATAGAGATACGCAGTATTTT
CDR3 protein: CASSESLASGGNRDTQYF

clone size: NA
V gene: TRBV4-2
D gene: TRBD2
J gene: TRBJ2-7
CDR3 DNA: TGTGCCAGCAGCCAAGGGACTAGCGGGAGATTAGGCTACGAGCAGTACTTC
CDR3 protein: CASSQGTSGRLGYEQYF

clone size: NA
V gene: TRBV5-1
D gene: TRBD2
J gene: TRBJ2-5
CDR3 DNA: TGCGCCAGCAGCTCCGGACTAGCGGGCCTCCAAGAGACCCAGTACTTC
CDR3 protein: CASSSGLAGLQETQYF

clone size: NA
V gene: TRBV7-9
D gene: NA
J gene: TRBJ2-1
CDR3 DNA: TGTGCCAGCAGCTCTAGGTGGCTAGCGAATGAGCAGTTCTTC
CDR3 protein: CASSSRWLANEQFF

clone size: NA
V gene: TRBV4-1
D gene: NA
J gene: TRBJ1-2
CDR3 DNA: TGCGCCAGCACCCCTCAGGGCTTCCTTATAGGTGGCTACACCTTC
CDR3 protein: CASTPQGFLIGGYTF

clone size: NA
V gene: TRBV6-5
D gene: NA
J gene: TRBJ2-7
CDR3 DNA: TGTGCCAGCAGTTCCGACTACGAGCAGTACTTC
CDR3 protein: CASSSDYEQYF

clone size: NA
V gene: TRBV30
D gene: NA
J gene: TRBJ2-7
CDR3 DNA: TGTGCCTGGAGTACCTTGCGGAGCTCCTACGAGCAGTACTTC
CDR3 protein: CAWSTLRSSYEQYF

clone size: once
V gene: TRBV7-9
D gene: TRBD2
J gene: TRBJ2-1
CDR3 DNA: TGTGCCAGCAGCTTACCCGGCTGGCGGGAGGGAAACAATGAGCAGTTCTTC
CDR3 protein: CASSLPGWREGNNEQFF

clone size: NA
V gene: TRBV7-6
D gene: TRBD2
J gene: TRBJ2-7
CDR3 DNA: TGTGCCAGCAGCTCGGGACTAGCGGCCTACGAGCAGTACTTC
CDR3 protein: CASSSGLAAYEQYF

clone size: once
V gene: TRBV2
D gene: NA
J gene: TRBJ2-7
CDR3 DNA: TGTGCCTGCTTCAGCACGGCAGGCCCTACCTACGAGCAGTACTTC
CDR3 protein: CACFSTAGPTYEQYF

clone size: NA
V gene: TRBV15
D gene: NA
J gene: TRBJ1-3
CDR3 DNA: TGTGCCACCAGCAGAGATTTCGTGGGAAACACCATATATTTT
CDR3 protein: CATSRDFVGNTIYF

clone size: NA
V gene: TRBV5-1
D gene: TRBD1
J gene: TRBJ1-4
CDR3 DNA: TGCGCCAGCAGGCGTGGACAGGGCACTAATGAAAAACTGTTTTTT
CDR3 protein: CASRRGQGTNEKLFF

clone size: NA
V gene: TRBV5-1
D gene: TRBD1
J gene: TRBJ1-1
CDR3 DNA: TGCGCCAGCAGCTTGGTTTCGGGACAGGGGATTGAAGCTTTCTTT
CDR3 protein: CASSLVSGQGIEAFF

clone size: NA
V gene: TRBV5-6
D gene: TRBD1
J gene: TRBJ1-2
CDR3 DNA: TGTGCCAGCAGCTTTGAGGAAGGGGGCGATGGCTACACCTTC
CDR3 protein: CASSFEEGGDGYTF

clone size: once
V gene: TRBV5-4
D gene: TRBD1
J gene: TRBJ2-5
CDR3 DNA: TGTGCCAGCAGCCTGGACAGGGTGAGCCAAGAGACCCAGTACTTC
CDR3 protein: CASSLDRVSQETQYF

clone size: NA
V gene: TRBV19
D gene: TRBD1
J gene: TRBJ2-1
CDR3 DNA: TGTGCCAGTAGTACCCGGGACAGGGGGATAAATGAGCAGTTCTTC
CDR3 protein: CASSTRDRGINEQFF

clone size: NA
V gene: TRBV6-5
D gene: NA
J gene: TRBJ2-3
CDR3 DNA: TGTGCCAGCAGCATAAATGGGCCGGCAACGCAGTATTTT
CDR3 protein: CASSINGPATQYF

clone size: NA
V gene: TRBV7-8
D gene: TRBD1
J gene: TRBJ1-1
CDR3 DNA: TGTGCCAGCAGCAGACAGACAGGGGGTAACACTGAAGCTTTCTTT
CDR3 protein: CASSRQTGGNTEAFF

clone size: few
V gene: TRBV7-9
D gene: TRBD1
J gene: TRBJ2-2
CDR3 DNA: TGTGCCACCGAGGGACAGGGGGTCACCGGGGAGCTGTTTTTT
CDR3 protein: CATEGQGVTGELFF

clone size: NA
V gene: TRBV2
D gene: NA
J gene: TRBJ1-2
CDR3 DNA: TGTGCCAGCAATCTTCGAGACTATGGCTACACCTTC
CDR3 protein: CASNLRDYGYTF

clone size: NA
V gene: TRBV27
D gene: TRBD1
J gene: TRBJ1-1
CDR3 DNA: TGTGCCAGCAGTTTATCGAGGGGGCTTAAGAACACTGAAGCTTTCTTT
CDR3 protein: CASSLSRGLKNTEAFF

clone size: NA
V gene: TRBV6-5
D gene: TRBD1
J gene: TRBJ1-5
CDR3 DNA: TGTGCCAGCAGTTTCACAGGGGGACGCAATCAGCCCCAGCATTTT
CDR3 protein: CASSFTGGRNQPQHF

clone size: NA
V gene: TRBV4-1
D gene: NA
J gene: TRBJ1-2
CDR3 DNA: TGCGCCAGCAGCCAGCCCACAGTTACCTCCAACTATGGCTACACCTTC
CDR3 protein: CASSQPTVTSNYGYTF

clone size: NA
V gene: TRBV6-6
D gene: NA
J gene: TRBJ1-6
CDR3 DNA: TGTGCCAGCAGTTACTCTGGGCAATACTCGGCCCTCCACTTT
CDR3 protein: CASSYSGQYSALHF

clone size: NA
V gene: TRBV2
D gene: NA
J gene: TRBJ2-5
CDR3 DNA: TGTGCCAGCAGTGACACTGGCCAAGAGACCCAGTACTTC
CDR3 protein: CASSDTGQETQYF

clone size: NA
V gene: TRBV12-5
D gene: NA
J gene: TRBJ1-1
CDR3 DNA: TGTGCTAGTGGATCCTACCCGTCTCGAGAACCTGCGGCTTTCTTT
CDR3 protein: CASGSYPSREPAAFF

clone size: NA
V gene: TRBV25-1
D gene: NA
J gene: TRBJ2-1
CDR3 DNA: TGTGCCAGCAGTTTTGGGGGGGCCGTCCGCGACAATGAGCAGTTCTTC
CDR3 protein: CASSFGGAVRDNEQFF

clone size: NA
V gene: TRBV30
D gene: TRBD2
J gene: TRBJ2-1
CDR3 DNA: TGTGCCTGGAGTGACCGACTAGCGGGAGGGGTGTACAATGAGCAGTTCTTC
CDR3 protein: CAWSDRLAGGVYNEQFF

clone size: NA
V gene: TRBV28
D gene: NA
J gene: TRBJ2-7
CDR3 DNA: TGTGCCAGCAGTTTACGGGGGGCGACCTACGAGCAGTACTTC
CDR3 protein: CASSLRGATYEQYF

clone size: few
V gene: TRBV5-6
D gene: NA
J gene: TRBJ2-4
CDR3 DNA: TGTGCCAGCAGCTTGAGGGGAAACATTCAGTACTTC
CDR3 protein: CASSLRGNIQYF

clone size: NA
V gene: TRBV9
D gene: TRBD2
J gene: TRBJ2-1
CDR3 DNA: TGTGCCAGCAGCGTAGGGGACTATTCCTACAATGAGCAGTTCTTC
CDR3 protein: CASSVGDYSYNEQFF

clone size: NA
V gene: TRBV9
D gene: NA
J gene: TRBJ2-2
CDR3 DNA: TGTGCCAGCAGCTTCGGGACTTCGGGGGAGCTGTTTTTT
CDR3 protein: CASSFGTSGELFF

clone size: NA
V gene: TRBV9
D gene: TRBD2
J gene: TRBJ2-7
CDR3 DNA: TGTGCCAGCAGCGTATCGGGAGGGGTCTACGAGCAGTACTTC
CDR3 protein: CASSVSGGVYEQYF

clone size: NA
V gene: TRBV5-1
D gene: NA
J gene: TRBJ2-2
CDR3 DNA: TGCGCCAGCAGGTGGGACTCAACGAACACCGGGGAGCTGTTTTTT
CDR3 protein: CASRWDSTNTGELFF

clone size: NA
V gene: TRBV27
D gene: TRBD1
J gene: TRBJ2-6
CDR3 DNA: TGTGCCAGCAGTCTAAGACGCACCGGGACAGCAAGCTCTGGGGCCAACGTCCTGACTTTC
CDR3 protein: CASSLRRTGTASSGANVLTF

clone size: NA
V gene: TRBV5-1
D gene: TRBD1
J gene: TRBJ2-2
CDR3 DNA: TGCGCCAGCAGGGGACGGACAGGGGACACCGGGGAGCTGTTTTTT
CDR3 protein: CASRGRTGDTGELFF

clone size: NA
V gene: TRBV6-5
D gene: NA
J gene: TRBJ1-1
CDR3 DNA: TGTGCCACCCAACAGGGCACGACTGAAGCTTTCTTT
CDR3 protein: CATQQGTTEAFF

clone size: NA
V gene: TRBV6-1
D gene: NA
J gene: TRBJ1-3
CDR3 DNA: TGTGCCAGCAGTTGGCAGTTAAACTCTGGAAACACCATATATTTT
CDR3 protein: CASSWQLNSGNTIYF

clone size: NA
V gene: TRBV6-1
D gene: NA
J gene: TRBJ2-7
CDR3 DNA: TGTGCCAGCAGTGAAGGTTCAGCAGACATCTACGAGCAGTACTTC
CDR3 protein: CASSEGSADIYEQYF

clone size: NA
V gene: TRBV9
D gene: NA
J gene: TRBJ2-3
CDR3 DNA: TGTGCCAGCAGCGTAGGACAGCAAGATACGCAGTATTTT
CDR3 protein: CASSVGQQDTQYF

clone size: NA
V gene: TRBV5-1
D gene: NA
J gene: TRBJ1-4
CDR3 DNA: TGCGCCAGCAGTTTAGGGGTAACTAATGAAAAACTGTTTTTT
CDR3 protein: CASSLGVTNEKLFF

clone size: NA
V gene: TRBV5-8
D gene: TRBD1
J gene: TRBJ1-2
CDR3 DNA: TGTGCCAGCAGCTACGACAGGGATACCTATGGCTACACCTTC
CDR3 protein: CASSYDRDTYGYTF

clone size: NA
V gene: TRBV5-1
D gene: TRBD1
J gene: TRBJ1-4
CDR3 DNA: TGCGCCAGCAGCTTGGTGAGGGGGCTAAATGAAAAACTGTTTTTT
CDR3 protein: CASSLVRGLNEKLFF

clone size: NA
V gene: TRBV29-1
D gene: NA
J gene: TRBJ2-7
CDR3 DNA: TGCAGCGGCCTAGACGGGTCGAGGGCCTACGAGCAGTACTTC
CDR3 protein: CSGLDGSRAYEQYF

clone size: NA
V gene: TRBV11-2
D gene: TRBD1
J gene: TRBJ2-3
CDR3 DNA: TGTGCCAGCAGCTTAGGAGGGGGCCCTAGCACAGATACGCAGTATTTT
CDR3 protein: CASSLGGGPSTDTQYF

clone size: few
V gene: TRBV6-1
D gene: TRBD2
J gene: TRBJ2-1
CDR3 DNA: TGTGCCAGCAGTGAAACCGGGTGGGTAGCGGGAGTGAATGAGCAGTTCTTC
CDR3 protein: CASSETGWVAGVNEQFF

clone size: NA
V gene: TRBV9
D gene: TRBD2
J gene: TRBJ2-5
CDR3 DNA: TGTGCCAGCAGTCGTACATCGGGACTATCCGAGACCCAGTACTTC
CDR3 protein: CASSRTSGLSETQYF

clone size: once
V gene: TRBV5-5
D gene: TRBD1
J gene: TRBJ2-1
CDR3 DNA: TGTGCCAGCAGCTTACAGGGGTTTAGCTCCTACAATGAGCAGTTCTTC
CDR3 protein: CASSLQGFSSYNEQFF

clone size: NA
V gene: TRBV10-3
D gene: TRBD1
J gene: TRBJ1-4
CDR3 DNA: TGTGCCATCAGGGCCGGGACAGGGGATGAAAAACTGTTTTTT
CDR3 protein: CAIRAGTGDEKLFF

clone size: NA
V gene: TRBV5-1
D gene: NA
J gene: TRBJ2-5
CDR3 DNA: TGCGCCAGCAGCTTGGGGACTGGGCAAGGAGAGACCCAGTACTTC
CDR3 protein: CASSLGTGQGETQYF

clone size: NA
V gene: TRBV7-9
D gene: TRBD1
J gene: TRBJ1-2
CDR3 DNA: TGTGCCAGCAGCTTAGGGGTGACAGGGGGCAACTATGGCTACACCTTC
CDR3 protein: CASSLGVTGGNYGYTF

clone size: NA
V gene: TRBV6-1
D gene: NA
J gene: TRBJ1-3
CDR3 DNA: TGTGCCAGCAGTGGGCCCCGGGGTCCCTCTGGAAACACCATATATTTT
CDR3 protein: CASSGPRGPSGNTIYF